The source of this T cell receptor (beta chain) is a study of CD8+ T cells in alopecia areata. Study-wide context: Those patients who were treated received oral tofacitinib, which was given at 5 to 10 mg twice daily for moderate-to-severe alopecia areata. Study-level findings and limits: Expanded CD8+ clones among the top 100, as well as scalp clonality, were significantly decreased by tofacitinib. With tofacitinib ongoing, many expanded lesional clones persisted in both scalp and blood.

About this clone: Its antigen is undetermined.

Stated treatment: oral pan-JAK inhibitor, 5-10 mg twice daily. After isolation, RNA underwent reverse transcription to generate cDNA as the sequencing template. TCRdb's table, derived via immunoSEQ multiplex PCR, lists solely in-frame clones and lacks some. The top ten hold roughly 1.2% of the sample, which has 200,000 to 250,000 clones, around 66% seen once. V lost 5 bases to trimming and J lost 1 base, with 10 bases between them. The CDR3 has 13 amino acids. Germline V gene data show CDR1 as SQVTM and CDR2 as ANQGSEA. This rearrangement joins TRBV29-1 to TRBJ2-3, with D maybe TRBD1 (6 bases). The sequence was collected from a human donor with alopecia areata. This specimen was CD4+ T cells sorted from blood, taken between weeks 43 and 45, from a patient treated with tofacitinib. CDR3 nucleotide sequence: TGCAGCGTTACGGACAGACGCACAGATACGCAGTATTTT. The encoded protein is CSVTDRRTDTQYF.